The rows below give T cell receptor beta chains drawn from one sample of a study of blood T cell repertoires in COVID-19. This table comes from immunoSEQ multiplex PCR, and its TCRdb copy is limited to in-frame clones, with some not included. The sample shows 190,000 or so clones, more than 70% of them seen only once. Source material: peripheral blood. The receptors originated from a woman older than 75 with active or convalescent COVID-19. Each CDR3 is given with its conserved first and last residue. D genes are given only for firm matches. Not all rows give a size; the values are once, few, many and, for expanded clones, a class.

CDR3aa | CDR3nt | d_gene | v_gene | abundance | j_gene
CSVGENSNQPQHF | TGCAGCGTCGGGGAAAATAGCAATCAGCCCCAGCATTTT | NA | TRBV29-1 | NA | TRBJ1-5
CASTQDRGREAFF | TGTGCCAGCACCCAAGACAGGGGGCGTGAAGCTTTCTTT | TRBD1 | TRBV11-1 | NA | TRBJ1-1
CASSPSSDSGNTIYF | TGTGCCAGCTCACCATCGTCAGACTCTGGAAACACCATATATTTT | NA | TRBV18 | NA | TRBJ1-3
CASSFPVPYTF | TGTGCCAGCAGCTTCCCGGTCCCCTACACCTTC | NA | TRBV7-9 | NA | TRBJ1-2
CASGGGRGNTIYF | TGTGCTTCGGGAGGGGGAAGAGGCAACACCATATATTTT | NA | TRBV6-5 | NA | TRBJ1-3
CASSQDWTGVVQPQHF | TGCGCCAGCAGCCAAGATTGGACAGGGGTGGTTCAGCCCCAGCATTTT | TRBD1 | TRBV4-1 | NA | TRBJ1-5
CASSEGGQGFQPQHF | TGTGCCAGCAGCGAGGGAGGACAGGGTTTTCAGCCCCAGCATTTT | TRBD1 | TRBV9 | NA | TRBJ1-5
CASSLGQGSYEQYF | TGTGCCAGCAGTTTGGGACAGGGTAGTTACGAGCAGTACTTC | TRBD1 | TRBV6-6 | few | TRBJ2-7
CASSRSSQMQETQYF | TGTGCCAGCTCCCGATCGAGCCAAATGCAAGAGACCCAGTACTTC | NA | TRBV18 | NA | TRBJ2-5
CASSQQGASYEQYF | TGTGCCAGCAGCCAACAGGGGGCCTCCTACGAGCAGTACTTC | TRBD1 | TRBV3-1/TRBV3-2 | once | TRBJ2-7
CASRLATGGNTGELFF | TGTGCCAGCAGGTTAGCCACAGGGGGCAACACCGGGGAGCTGTTTTTT | TRBD1 | TRBV7-9 | NA | TRBJ2-2
CASSIVPNTEAFF | TGTGCCAGCAGTATAGTTCCGAACACTGAAGCTTTCTTT | NA | TRBV6-5 | once | TRBJ1-1
CASSLIQGLEAFF | TGTGCCAGCAGCTTAATTCAGGGGCTGGAAGCTTTCTTT | NA | TRBV7-9 | NA | TRBJ1-1
CASSPRGSVTDTQYF | TGTGCCAGCAGCCCTCGAGGTTCCGTCACAGATACGCAGTATTTT | NA | TRBV9 | few | TRBJ2-3
CASSIQWFNEKLFF | TGTGCCAGCAGTATACAGTGGTTTAATGAAAAACTGTTTTTT | NA | TRBV6-2/TRBV6-3 | NA | TRBJ1-4
CASSFVQGKKLYGYTF | TGTGCCAGCAGCTTTGTACAGGGGAAAAAGTTGTATGGCTACACCTTC | TRBD1 | TRBV7-9 | NA | TRBJ1-2
CASSPIFGQPLYGYTF | TGTGCCAGCAGTCCCATCTTCGGACAGCCTCTCTATGGCTACACCTTC | NA | TRBV28 | NA | TRBJ1-2
CASTGVHSGNTIYF | TGTGCCAGTACCGGGGTTCATTCTGGAAACACCATATATTTT | NA | TRBV19 | few | TRBJ1-3
CASSLLSARTVFPDYGYTF | TGTGCCAGCAGTTTATTAAGCGCCCGGACAGTTTTCCCCGACTATGGCTACACCTTC | NA | TRBV28 | NA | TRBJ1-2
CATRTALSYMNTEAFF | TGCGCCACCCGGACAGCGTTGTCCTACATGAACACTGAAGCTTTCTTT | NA | TRBV10-1 | NA | TRBJ1-1
CASSEALAAYEQYF | TGTGCCAGCAGTGAAGCGTTGGCAGCCTACGAGCAGTACTTC | NA | TRBV6-1 | NA | TRBJ2-7
CASSLTGTSGTQYF | TGTGCCAGCAGCTTAACCGGGACTAGCGGTACGCAGTATTTT | TRBD2 | TRBV7-3 | NA | TRBJ2-3
CASSYRLGETQYF | TGTGCCAGCAGCTACAGGCTGGGGGAGACCCAGTACTTC | NA | TRBV25-1 | NA | TRBJ2-5
CASSLAFDRLTEAFF | TGTGCCAGCAGCTTGGCTTTCGACAGGCTCACTGAAGCTTTCTTT | NA | TRBV5-5 | NA | TRBJ1-1
CASRRVGTNYGYTF | TGTGCCAGCAGGCGGGTTGGCACTAACTATGGCTACACCTTC | NA | TRBV5-5 | once | TRBJ1-2
CASSRSSGTGDGYTF | TGTGCCAGCTCACGCTCCTCTGGGACAGGAGATGGCTACACCTTC | TRBD1 | TRBV18 | NA | TRBJ1-2
CASSPAGTYNEQFF | TGTGCCAGCTCACCAGCGGGAACTTACAATGAGCAGTTCTTC | NA | TRBV18 | NA | TRBJ2-1
CASSQVPGQGLGYTF | TGCGCCAGCAGCCAAGTACCGGGACAGGGGCTTGGCTACACCTTC | TRBD1 | TRBV4-1 | NA | TRBJ1-2
CSASPHDGYTF | TGCAGTGCTAGCCCCCATGATGGCTACACCTTC | NA | TRBV20-1 | NA | TRBJ1-2
CASSEYRDRGLWNTEAFF | TGTGCCAGCAGCGAATACCGGGACAGGGGGCTTTGGAACACTGAAGCTTTCTTT | TRBD1 | TRBV6-2/TRBV6-3 | NA | TRBJ1-1
CASSQAGYYGYTF | TGTGCCAGCAGCCAAGCGGGGTACTATGGCTACACCTTC | NA | TRBV3-1/TRBV3-2 | few | TRBJ1-2
CASSQDGRRGGPNEKLFF | TGCGCCAGCAGCCAAGATGGCCGTCGTGGAGGTCCTAATGAAAAACTGTTTTTT | NA | TRBV4-3 | NA | TRBJ1-4
CSVGRGRGNEQFF | TGCAGCGTTGGTAGGGGGCGTGGGAATGAGCAGTTCTTC | TRBD1 | TRBV29-1 | NA | TRBJ2-1
CASSIDRYEQYF | TGTGCCAGCAGCATAGACAGGTACGAGCAGTACTTC | NA | TRBV5-6 | once | TRBJ2-7
CASRSTGTNYGYTF | TGTGCCAGTAGATCGACAGGGACCAACTATGGCTACACCTTC | TRBD1 | TRBV28 | NA | TRBJ1-2
CASSNRDRISGELFF | TGTGCCAGCAGTAACCGGGACAGGATATCCGGGGAGCTGTTTTTT | TRBD1 | TRBV6-5 | NA | TRBJ2-2
CSASSQTGANVLTF | TGCAGTGCTAGTTCGCAGACTGGGGCCAACGTCCTGACTTTC | NA | TRBV20-1 | NA | TRBJ2-6
CASSQNPTVNSPLHF | TGCGCCAGCAGCCAAAACCCCACGGTGAATTCACCCCTCCACTTT | NA | TRBV4-1 | once | TRBJ1-6
CASSLGLAGGDTQYF | TGTGCCAGCAGCTTGGGACTAGCGGGGGGAGATACGCAGTATTTT | TRBD2 | TRBV5-4 | NA | TRBJ2-3
CASSVTSGGVSTDTQYF | TGTGCCAGCAGTGTGACTAGCGGGGGGGTTAGCACAGATACGCAGTATTTT | TRBD2 | TRBV6-1 | many | TRBJ2-3
CASSPLELAGGYYEQYF | TGTGCCAGCTCACCACTCGAACTAGCGGGGGGTTACTACGAGCAGTACTTC | TRBD2 | TRBV18 | NA | TRBJ2-7
CASSPTGGRGNQPQHF | TGTGCCAGCAGTCCGACAGGTGGAAGGGGCAATCAGCCCCAGCATTTT | NA | TRBV6-4 | few | TRBJ1-5